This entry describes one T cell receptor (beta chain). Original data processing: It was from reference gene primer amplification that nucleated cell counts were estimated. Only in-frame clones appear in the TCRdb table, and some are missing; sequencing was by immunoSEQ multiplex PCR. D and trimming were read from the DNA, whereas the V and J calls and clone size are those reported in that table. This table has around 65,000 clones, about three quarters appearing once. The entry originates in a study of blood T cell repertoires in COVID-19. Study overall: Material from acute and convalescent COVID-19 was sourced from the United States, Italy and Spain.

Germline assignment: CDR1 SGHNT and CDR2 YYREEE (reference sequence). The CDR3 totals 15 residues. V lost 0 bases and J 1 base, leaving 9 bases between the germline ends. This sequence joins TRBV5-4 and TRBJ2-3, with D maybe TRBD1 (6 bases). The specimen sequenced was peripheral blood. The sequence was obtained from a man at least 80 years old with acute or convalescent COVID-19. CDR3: CASSLGDIRTDTQYF. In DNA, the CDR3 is TGTGCCAGCAGCTTGGGGGACATACGCACAGATACGCAGTATTTT. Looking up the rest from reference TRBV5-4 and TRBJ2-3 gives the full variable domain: ETGVTQSPTHLIKTRGQQVTLRCSSQSGHNTVSWYQQALGQGPQFIFQYYREEENGRGNFPPRFSGLQFPNYSSELNVNALELDDSALYLCASSLGDIRTDTQYFGPGTRLTVL.